This is a list of T cell receptor beta chains from one sample in a study of neoadjuvant anti-PD-1 for oral cavity cancer. Data came from immunoSEQ multiplex PCR; TCRdb stores just in-frame clones and leaves some out. The sample has fewer than 90,000 clones, about 85% seen once; the top ten hold about 3.7%. Material: PBMCs, obtained after nivolumab (anti-PD-1) treatment. The receptors here all came from a person aged 40-85 years with oral cavity squamous cell carcinoma. CDR3s include the opening cysteine and the closing phenylalanine or tryptophan. D genes are given only for firm matches. For some rows the clone size is stated as once, few or many, or as a class when expanded; others skip it.

>TRBV2|TRBD2|TRBJ2-7|.
TGTGCCAGCAGAGCAATTAAGGGACTAGCGGGAGGTGAGGAGCAGTACTTC
CASRAIKGLAGGEEQYF
>TRBV10-3|.|TRBJ2-1|.
TGTGCCATCAGTGAGCCCCGGAACTCCTACAATGAGCAGTTCTTC
CAISEPRNSYNEQFF
>TRBV14|.|TRBJ2-2|.
TGTGCCAGCAGCCAAGTCACCGGGGAGCTGTTTTTT
CASSQVTGELFF
>TRBV5-1|TRBD1|TRBJ1-4|.
TGCGCCAGCAGCTCCGGGACAGGGGTACCTAATGAAAAACTGTTTTTT
CASSSGTGVPNEKLFF
>TRBV25-1|.|TRBJ1-2|.
TGTGCCAGCAGTGAAAAGGGGTTGGGGGGCTACACCTTC
CASSEKGLGGYTF
>TRBV19|TRBD1|TRBJ2-3|.
TGTGCCAGTAACCCTACAGGGGCAGATACGCAGTATTTT
CASNPTGADTQYF
>TRBV5-8|.|TRBJ2-7|once
TGTGCCAGCAGCTTATCGCACGAGCAGTACTTC
CASSLSHEQYF
>TRBV11-3|TRBD2|TRBJ2-3|.
TGTGCCAGCAGCTCCGGACTAGCCGGCGCAGATACGCAGTATTTT
CASSSGLAGADTQYF
>TRBV19|.|TRBJ1-5|.
TGTGCCAGTAGTCCAGACACGGCCCAAAGGCAGCCCCAGCATTTT
CASSPDTAQRQPQHF
>TRBV6-1|TRBD1|TRBJ1-6|.
TGTGCCAGCAGTGAACGGGCAGGGGGTGGCTCACCCCTCCACTTT
CASSERAGGGSPLHF
>TRBV28|.|TRBJ1-5|.
TGTGCCAGCAGTACAGGCGTTCTCCAGCATTTT
CASSTGVLQHF
>TRBV9|.|TRBJ1-2|.
TGTGCCAGCAGCGTAGCTACGGACAGTAATTATGGCTACACCTTC
CASSVATDSNYGYTF
>TRBV6-5|.|TRBJ1-5|.
TGTGCCAGCAGTTACCTTCCGGGGGATCAGCCCCAGCATTTT
CASSYLPGDQPQHF
>TRBV28|.|TRBJ1-1|once
TGTGCCAGCAGGGTAGAGGTGAACACTGAAGCTTTCTTT
CASRVEVNTEAFF
>TRBV7-9|TRBD1|TRBJ2-7|few
TGTGCCAGCAGCCCGGACAGGACCTACGAGCAGTACTTC
CASSPDRTYEQYF
>TRBV30|.|TRBJ1-5|.
TGTGCCTGGAGTACCGATTTGAGCAATCAGCCCCAGCATTTT
CAWSTDLSNQPQHF
>TRBV4-1|.|TRBJ2-1|.
TGCGCCAGCAGCCAAGGGGGGGAAGGCTACAATGTGCAGTTCTTC
CASSQGGEGYNVQFF
>TRBV7-9|TRBD2|TRBJ2-1|.
TGTGCCAGCAACGGACTAGCGCGCAATGAGCAGTTCTTC
CASNGLARNEQFF
>TRBV29-1|.|TRBJ2-1|.
TGCAGCGTTGAAGAAGCGAGCTACAATGAGCAGTTCTTC
CSVEEASYNEQFF
>TRBV19|TRBD2|TRBJ2-7|few
TGTGCCAGTAGCCAGACTAGCGGGACTTACGAGCAGTACTTC
CASSQTSGTYEQYF
>TRBV6-1|TRBD1|TRBJ1-5|.
TGTGCCAGCAGTGGGGGACAGGGAGTTCAGCCCCAGCATTTT
CASSGGQGVQPQHF
>TRBV29-1|.|TRBJ2-2|.
TGCAGCGCGTTGTACACCGGGGAGCTGTTTTTT
CSALYTGELFF
>TRBV27|.|TRBJ1-2|.
TGTGCCAGCAGTTTCATCTCGACGCGAAACTATGGCTACACCTTC
CASSFISTRNYGYTF
>TRBV7-9|TRBD1|TRBJ2-5|.
TGTGCCAGCAGCTCCCAGAGGACAGGGCAAGAGACCCAGTACTTC
CASSSQRTGQETQYF
>TRBV29-1|.|TRBJ1-1|.
TGCAGCGTTCTGAGGGGTGATACTGAAGCTTTCTTT
CSVLRGDTEAFF
>TRBV7-2|TRBD2|TRBJ2-3|.
TGTGCCAGCTCCCTGGGCGGGAGTCAAGATACGCAGTATTTT
CASSLGGSQDTQYF
>TRBV4-2|.|TRBJ2-1|.
TGTGCCAGCAGCCGCACGGACAATGAGCAGTTCTTC
CASSRTDNEQFF
>TRBV6-5|.|TRBJ2-3|.
TGTGCCAGCAGGGGCGGGATCACAGATACGCAGTATTTT
CASRGGITDTQYF
>TRBV7-9|TRBD2|TRBJ2-1|.
TGTGCCAGCAGCTTAGATCAAGGGACTAGCGGGGAGTTCTTC
CASSLDQGTSGEFF
>TRBV27|.|TRBJ1-5|once
TGTGCCAGCACTGGAGGGCCAAATCAGCCCCAGCATTTT
CASTGGPNQPQHF
>TRBV19|TRBD1|TRBJ2-7|.
TGTGCCAGTAGTATACCGGGACAGCCCTACGAGCAGTACTTC
CASSIPGQPYEQYF
>TRBV11-2|.|TRBJ1-1|.
TGTGCCAGCAGCTTTGCTGGGCCGAACACTGAAGCTTTCTTT
CASSFAGPNTEAFF
>TRBV10-1|.|TRBJ2-1|once
TGCGCCAGCAGTGAGATCAAGGGGTTGGGACTGACTTTCTTC
CASSEIKGLGLTFF
>TRBV5-1|TRBD1|TRBJ2-3|.
TGCGCCAGCAGCTTGGGACAGGGGGCCAGCACAGATACGCAGTATTTT
CASSLGQGASTDTQYF
>TRBV7-9|.|TRBJ2-2|.
TGTGCGCCCGGGCGGAACACCGGGGAGCTGTTTTTT
CAPGRNTGELFF
>TRBV30|.|TRBJ1-5|.
TGTGCCTGGAGTGTAGATAATAGCAATCAGCCCCAGCATTTT
CAWSVDNSNQPQHF
>TRBV5-1|TRBD2|TRBJ2-1|.
TGCGCCAGCAGCTACCCTAGCGGGAGAGATGAGCAGTTCTTC
CASSYPSGRDEQFF
>TRBV9|TRBD2|TRBJ2-1|.
TGTGCCAGCAGCGTAAGACCGGGACTAGAAACCAAGGAGCAGTTCTTC
CASSVRPGLETKEQFF
>TRBV10-2|.|TRBJ1-3|.
TGCGCCAGCAGTGAGACAGACTCTGGAAACACCATATATTTT
CASSETDSGNTIYF
>TRBV19|.|TRBJ2-5|.
TGTGCCAGTAGTAAGAGGGCTGGGCAAGAGACCCAGTACTTC
CASSKRAGQETQYF
>TRBV11-2|.|TRBJ1-1|.
TGTGCCAGCGGCGGACAGAACCAAGAAGCTTTCTTT
CASGGQNQEAFF
>TRBV21-1|.|TRBJ2-1|.
TGTGCCAGCCCTCCGTCCGACGGAGACAATGAGCAGTTCTTC
CASPPSDGDNEQFF
>TRBV10-3|TRBD1|TRBJ1-1|.
TGTGCCATCACACCGGACAGGGTCACTGAAGCTTTCTTT
CAITPDRVTEAFF
>TRBV2|.|TRBJ2-3|.
TGTGCCAGCAGTGAGTCAGCGGGCGGTCGCACAGATACGCAGTATTTT
CASSESAGGRTDTQYF
>TRBV7-9|TRBD2|TRBJ2-1|few
TGTGCCAGCAGCAAACGACTAGCGGGAGAAGGGACCTACAATGAGCAGTTCTTC
CASSKRLAGEGTYNEQFF
>TRBV5-1|.|TRBJ1-1|.
TGCGCCAGCAGGCCCGGGCCCGAAGGGAACACTGAAGCTTTCTTT
CASRPGPEGNTEAFF
>TRBV7-3|TRBD2|TRBJ2-1|.
TGTGCCAGCAGCCGCCCGGCTAGCGGTGGGAATGAGCAGTTCTTC
CASSRPASGGNEQFF
>TRBV6-4|.|TRBJ2-6|.
TGTGCCAGCAGTGACTCAGTAAAGGGGGCCAACGTCCTGACTTTC
CASSDSVKGANVLTF
>TRBV5-4|.|TRBJ2-3|.
TGTGCCAGCAGTCCCACGGTCCACAGCACAGATACGCAGTATTTT
CASSPTVHSTDTQYF
>TRBV14|.|TRBJ2-7|.
TGTGCCAGCAGCCAGAGGGAAACGGGTGAGCAGTACTTC
CASSQRETGEQYF
>TRBV7-2|TRBD2|TRBJ2-7|.
TGTGCCAGCAGCTTGCTAGCGGGAGGGCCCTACGAGCAGTACTTC
CASSLLAGGPYEQYF
>TRBV11-3|.|TRBJ1-1|.
TGTGCCAGCAGCCCGGGAGGGGTGAACACTGAAGCTTTCTTT
CASSPGGVNTEAFF
>TRBV4-1|.|TRBJ2-7|.
TGCGCCAGCAGCCGCTCCTCAACGGAGACCTACGAGCAGTACTTC
CASSRSSTETYEQYF
>TRBV10-3|TRBD2|TRBJ2-7|.
TGTGCCATCAGTGATATGACTAGCGGGAGGGCCTACGAGCAGTACTTC
CAISDMTSGRAYEQYF
>TRBV7-6|.|TRBJ2-2|.
TGTGCCAGCAGCTTAGACACCCGGAACACCGGGGAGCTGTTTTTT
CASSLDTRNTGELFF
>TRBV6-1|.|TRBJ2-2|.
TGTGCCAGCAGTGTAGGGGGGGCTGGGGACACCGGGGAGCTGTTTTTT
CASSVGGAGDTGELFF
>TRBV19|TRBD1|TRBJ1-2|once
TGTGCCAGTAGTATCGATAACAGGGGGACTAAAAACCTCTATGGCTACACCTTC
CASSIDNRGTKNLYGYTF
>TRBV11-3|TRBD1|TRBJ2-1|.
TGTGCCAGCAGCCCGGGACAGAGGAACAATGAGCAGTTCTTC
CASSPGQRNNEQFF
>TRBV6-6|.|TRBJ2-6|.
TGTGCCAGCTTCTCGTTGAGACCGTCTGGGGCCAACGTCCTGACTTTC
CASFSLRPSGANVLTF
>TRBV29-1|.|TRBJ1-1|.
TGCAGCGTTGATAGACACCTAAACACTGAAGCTTTCTTT
CSVDRHLNTEAFF